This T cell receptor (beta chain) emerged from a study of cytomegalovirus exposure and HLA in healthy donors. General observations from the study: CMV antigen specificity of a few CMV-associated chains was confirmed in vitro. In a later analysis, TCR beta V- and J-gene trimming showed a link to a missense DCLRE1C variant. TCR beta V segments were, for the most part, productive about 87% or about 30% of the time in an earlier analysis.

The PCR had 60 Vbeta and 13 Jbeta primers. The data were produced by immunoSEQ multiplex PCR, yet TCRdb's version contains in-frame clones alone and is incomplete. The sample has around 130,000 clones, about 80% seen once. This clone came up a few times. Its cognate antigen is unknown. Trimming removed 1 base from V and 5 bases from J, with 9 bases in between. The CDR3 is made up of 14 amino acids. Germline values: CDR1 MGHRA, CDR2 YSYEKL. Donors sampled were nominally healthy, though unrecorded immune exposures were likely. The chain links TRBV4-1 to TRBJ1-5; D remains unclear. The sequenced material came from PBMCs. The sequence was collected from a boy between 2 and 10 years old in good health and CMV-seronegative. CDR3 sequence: CASSQGRGDQPQHF. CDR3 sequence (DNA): TGCGCCAGCAGCCAAGGGCGGGGAGATCAGCCCCAGCATTTT.